One and the same sample provided the 19 T cell receptor beta chains below, sequenced in a study of T cells in Graves' hyperthyroidism and ophthalmopathy. Authors of the study amplified TCR beta CDR3 regions from RNA transcripts. RT-PCR in the first round (using the HTBI primer set) targeted the TCR CDR3. TCRdb reanalysed the multiplex PCR reads using MiXCR and keeps one entry per CDR3 protein. This sample yields about 270,000 distinct CDR3 sequences, of which around 25% are seen a single time; roughly 40% belongs to the top ten. Sequencing was performed on blood. These receptors were taken from a woman between 40 and 55 years old with Graves' ophthalmopathy.

This clonotype was detected only a few times. The chain recombines TRBV28 with TRBJ2-1; D is perhaps TRBD2 (5 bases). Germline V lookup: CDR1 MDHEN, CDR2 SYDVKM. CDR3 length equals 16 residues. V lost 7 bases, J lost 0 bases, and 16 bases lay in between. CDR3 nucleotides: TGTGCCAGCAAACCCCCAGTAGCGAGCTCCTACAATGAGCAGTTCTTC. Amino acids: CASKPPVASSYNEQFF.

This clonotype was recorded at least ten times. The rearrangement links TRBV6-5 to TRBJ2-7; D not certain. There are 15 residues in the CDR3. The germline gives CDR1 MNHEY, CDR2 SVGAGI. Deletions cut 2 bases from V and 0 bases from J, with 11 bases between. Here the CDR3 reads CASSYDSSSSYEQYF. CDR3 nucleotide sequence: TGTGCCAGCAGTTACGACTCGTCCTCCTCCTACGAGCAGTACTTC.

J is TRBJ2-5 and V is TRBV6-1; TRBD1 aligns across 8 bases. The trim removed 6 bases at V and 4 bases at J, leaving 4 bases unmatched. Germline V gene lookup returns CDR1 MNHNS and CDR2 SASEGT. This CDR3 region has 13 residues. The CDR3 protein is CASRRQGTETQYF. In DNA form, the CDR3 reads TGTGCCAGCAGGAGACAGGGGACAGAGACCCAGTACTTC.

At least ten counts were recorded for this clonotype. The V call is TRBV6-5, the J call TRBJ2-7; the match to TRBD2 covers 10 bases. The CDR3 sequence is 14 residues long. With 6 bases clipped from V and 3 bases from J, the junction kept 5 bases outside the gene matches. Germline CDR1 reads MNHEY; CDR2 reads SVGAGI. The CDR3: CASSPSGSFYEQYF. CDR3 DNA: TGTGCCAGCAGCCCTAGCGGGAGTTTCTACGAGCAGTACTTC.

Many counts were recorded for this clonotype. Germline and junction disagree at one end, which may indicate a read error. The chain is built from TRBV28 and TRBJ1-3; tentative D call: TRBD1 (6 bases). Per germline, CDR1 MDHEN and CDR2 SYDVKM. The CDR3 contains 16 residues. The CDR3, as DNA: TGTACCAGCAGTTTAAACAGGGTCCTCTCTGGAAACACCATATATTTT. Protein: CTSSLNRVLSGNTIYF.

This clonotype appeared many times. The chain has TRBV7-2 and TRBJ2-7; 7 nucleotides match TRBD2. CDR3 length equals 13 residues. Germline trimming cut 7 bases from V and 5 bases from J; bases unmatched to any gene: 8. CDR1 and CDR2 from the germline V gene are SGHTA and FQGNSA. CDR3 protein: CASTSSGIHEQYF. As DNA, the CDR3 is TGTGCCAGCACCTCTAGCGGTATCCACGAGCAGTACTTC.

This clonotype was picked up many times. This sequence joins TRBV19 and TRBJ1-5; no firm D call. The CDR3 contains 13 residues. Germline V gene data show CDR1 as LNHDA and CDR2 as SQIVND (reference sequence). V lost 7 bases, J lost 5 bases, and 12 bases lay in between. The CDR3 reads CASTRATDQPQHF. CDR3 nucleotides: TGTGCCAGTACACGAGCGACGGATCAGCCCCAGCATTTT.

This sequence joins TRBV6-1 and TRBJ1-1; 7 bases align to TRBD1. CDR1 and CDR2 from the germline V gene are MNHNS and SASEGT. J lost 4 bases, V lost 6 bases, and 2 bases had no gene match. The CDR3 extends over 12 amino acids. CDR3 loop: CASSRGVTEAFF. DNA for the CDR3: TGTGCCAGCAGCAGGGGGGTCACTGAAGCTTTCTTT.

This clonotype appeared many times. This chain links TRBV12-3 or TRBV12-4 with TRBJ2-7; D gene unclear. The length of the CDR3 is 16 residues. Deletions cut 6 bases from V and 1 base from J, with 19 bases between. DNA of the CDR3: TGTGCCAGCAGCCCTGTTACAATAGGTCCATCCTACGAGCAGTACTTC. It codes for CASSPVTIGPSYEQYF.

The table lists this clonotype with many counts. The chain joins TRBV5-1 to TRBJ1-6; D unclear. Looked up from germline, CDR1 is SGHRS and CDR2 is YFSETQ. Trimming removed 0 bases from V and 3 bases from J, with 7 bases in between. The CDR3 totals 15 residues. The CDR3 loop is CASSLAMGYNSPLHF. Written as DNA, the CDR3 is TGCGCCAGCAGCTTGGCCATGGGCTATAATTCACCCCTCCACTTT.

This clonotype was counted at least ten times. The V call is TRBV6-1, the J call TRBJ2-7; no reliable D call. The germline V gene has CDR1 MNHNS and CDR2 SASEGT. V was cut by 6 bases and J by 0 bases, with 12 bases left in between. The CDR3 contains 14 residues. The CDR3 bases are TGTGCCAGCAGGGACGGACGGAGCTCCTACGAGCAGTACTTC. It yields the protein CASRDGRSSYEQYF.

This clonotype was seen repeatedly, ten times or more. The chain carries TRBV7-8 and TRBJ2-7; 8 nucleotides line up with TRBD1. This CDR3 region has 17 residues. The V and J ends lost 6 bases and 3 bases, in that order; junction bases with no gene match: 16. Germline CDR1 is SGHVS and CDR2 is FQNEAQ. The CDR3 bases are TGTGCCAGCAGACAACATGGTCTCGGACAGGGCCTCTACGAGCAGTACTTC. It translates to CASRQHGLGQGLYEQYF.

This clonotype was seen more than once but under ten times. A read error may be the cause here, since a much bigger clone is one base away. J is TRBJ1-2 and V is TRBV12-3 or TRBV12-4; D might be TRBD1 (5 bases). The CDR3 contains 15 residues. The CDR3 nucleotides read TGTGTCAGCAGCCCCAGTTTAAGGGGCAACTATGGCTACACCTTC. This translates into CVSSPSLRGNYGYTF.

This clonotype showed up many times. This chain's CDR3 is CASSLDIGPLAFF. CDR3 DNA: TGTGCCAGCAGCTTGGACATAGGCCCTCTAGCTTTCTTT. The chain is built from TRBV7-2 and TRBJ1-1; maybe TRBD1 (5 bases). This CDR3 has 13 residues. The V gene's germline CDR1 is SGHTA and CDR2 FQGNSA. V was trimmed by 3 bases and J by 10 bases, leaving 15 bases between them.

The chain links TRBV6-5 to TRBJ1-2, with a weak D call TRBD1 (6 bases). The CDR3 loop spans 14 amino acids. Trimming shortened V by 2 bases and J by 5 bases, and 12 bases separated the two germline ends. Germline CDR1 is MNHEY and CDR2 is SVGAGI. This CDR3 is CASSYQQGGYGYTF. The DNA for the CDR3 is TGTGCCAGCAGTTACCAACAGGGCGGATATGGCTACACCTTC.

This clonotype was seen only a few times. The chain links TRBV28 to TRBJ2-3, with D possibly TRBD1 on 6 matching bases. The CDR3 totals 18 residues. The germline V gene has CDR1 MDHEN and CDR2 SYDVKM. Deletions cut 0 bases from V and 1 base from J, with 17 bases between. CDR3 DNA: TGTGCCAGCAGTTTATGGGCGGCAGGGGTTAGTGGCACAGATACGCAGTATTTT. It encodes CASSLWAAGVSGTDTQYF.

This clonotype came up many times. The V gene is TRBV5-1, the J gene TRBJ2-7; TRBD1 aligns across 10 bases. This CDR3 has 15 amino acids. The V gene's germline CDR1 is SGHRS and CDR2 YFSETQ. The V and J ends lost 4 bases and 5 bases, in that order; junction bases with no gene match: 9. The CDR3 is CASSRAGTGEDEQYF. CDR3 DNA sequence: TGCGCCAGCAGCCGCGCCGGGACAGGGGAGGACGAGCAGTACTTC.

At least ten counts were recorded for this clonotype. DNA for the CDR3: TGTGCCAGCAGCCCGCGGGCAGAAGGAGTTTGGGGTGGCTACACCTTC. Translating it yields CASSPRAEGVWGGYTF. J is TRBJ1-2 and V is TRBV11-2; no clear D. Trimming removed 5 bases at V and 7 bases at J, with 23 bases between. CDR1 SGHAT and CDR2 FQNNGV come from the germline V gene. This CDR3 is 16 amino acids long. Looking up the rest from reference TRBV11-2 and TRBJ1-2 gives the full variable domain: EAGVAQSPRYKIIEKRQSVAFWCNPISGHATLYWYQQILGQGPKLLIQFQNNGVVDDSQLPKDRFSAERLKGVDSTLKIQPAKLEDSAVYLCASSPRAEGVWGGYTFGSGTRLTVV.

This clonotype was recorded many times. The chain joins TRBV3-1 to TRBJ2-7; TRBD2 agrees at 7 bases. With 1 base clipped from V and 7 bases from J, the junction kept 10 bases outside the gene matches. Germline V lookup: CDR1 LGHDT, CDR2 YNNKEL (reference sequence). This CDR3 spans 15 amino acids. This CDR3 reads CASSQGGGSTEEQYF. In nucleotides, the CDR3 is TGTGCCAGCAGCCAAGGGGGCGGGAGCACGGAGGAGCAGTACTTC.